This TCR beta chain comes out of a study of T cell responses to AZD1222 COVID-19 vaccine. General study findings and limits: There were repertoire samples only from the period after the peak T cell response. Across spike, vaccine-associated CD4 TCRs were found, dominant at 160-218 and 743-854. White British people made up most donors, females outnumbered males, and clonal diversity was possibly underestimated. Elevations in Spike-specific TCR breadth and depth followed administration of two AZD1222 doses.

The CDR3 loop spans 11 amino acids. CDR1 and CDR2 from the germline V gene are GTSNPN and SVGIG (reference sequence). Trimming removed 3 bases at V and 5 bases at J, with 8 bases between. The data were produced by immunoSEQ multiplex PCR, yet TCRdb's version contains in-frame clones alone and is incomplete. The sample lists 110,000 to 150,000 clones, roughly 91% occurring once. Note on this clone: Antigen: not known.

The sequence derives from an adult in good health. V usage is TRBV30 and J usage is TRBJ2-7; D gene unclear. Sequencing used peripheral blood, obtained on day 0 of AZD1222 vaccination. The CDR3 DNA follows: TGTGCCTGGAGCGCGATCAACGAGCAGTACTTC. Its protein product is CAWSAINEQYF.